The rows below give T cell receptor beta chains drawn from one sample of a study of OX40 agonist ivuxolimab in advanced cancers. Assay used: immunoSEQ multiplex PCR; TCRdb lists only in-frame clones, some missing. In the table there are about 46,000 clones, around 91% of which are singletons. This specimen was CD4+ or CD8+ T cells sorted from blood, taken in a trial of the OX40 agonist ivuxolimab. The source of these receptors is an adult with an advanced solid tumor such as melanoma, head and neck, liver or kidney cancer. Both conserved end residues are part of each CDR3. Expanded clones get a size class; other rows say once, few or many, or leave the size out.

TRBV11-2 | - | CASTPGWDRGLDEQFF
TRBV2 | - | CASNQDGGSGGTEQYF
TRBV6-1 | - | CASSEIQGTWNTEAFF
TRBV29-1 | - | CSVDLGVYGYTF
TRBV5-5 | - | CASSPSPGTWNEQFF
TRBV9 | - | CASSPPQDSYEQYF
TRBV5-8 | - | CASSFLTGTSSYNEQFF
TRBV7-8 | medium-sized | CASSTASTEQYF
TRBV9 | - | CASSGQADNEKLFF
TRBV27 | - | CASNDKGLSTDTQYF
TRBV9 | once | CASSVIAGGLGETQYF
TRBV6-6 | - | CASRYSGESSYEQYF
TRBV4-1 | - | CASSHFLTPGHTEAFF
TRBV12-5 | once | CASGLGGTTTTQPQHF
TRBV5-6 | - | CASSGTGTGSYEQYF
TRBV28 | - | CASSQGLGTEAFF
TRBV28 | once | CASSLPQQGEETQYF
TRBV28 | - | CASSYLSGTFYNEQFF
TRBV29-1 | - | CSVAAKGGSTDTQYF
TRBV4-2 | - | CASSQDGVANEQYF
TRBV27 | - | CASSSETSGGGNEQYF
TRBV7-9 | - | CASSLVVRVNTEAFF
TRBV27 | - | CASTILAGANNEQFF
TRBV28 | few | CASSTNSGQGFSGANVLTF
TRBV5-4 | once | CASSLAGETQYF
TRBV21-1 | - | CASSSTGQGGSYEQYF
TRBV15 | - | CATSDGHIGQGAVAAFF
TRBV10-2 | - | CASSENRGTSTDTQYF
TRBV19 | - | CASSRGTFGLTDTQYF
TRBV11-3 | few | CASSYTGGVELFF
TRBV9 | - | CASSVLGGDYEQYF
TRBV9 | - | CASSVAPASSYEQYF
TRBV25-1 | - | CASSEKGGDTQYF
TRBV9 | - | CASSVASGRETQYF
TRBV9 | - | CASSVDAGATYEQYF
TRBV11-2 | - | CASSFPEHSGANVLTF
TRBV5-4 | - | CASSLPGRQAHSLNTEAFF
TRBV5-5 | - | CASSGAQGFYGYTF
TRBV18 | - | CASSPTGGTDTQYF
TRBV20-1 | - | CSVPADYGYTF
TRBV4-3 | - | CASSHEQGTGEKLFF
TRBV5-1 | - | CASSLEMGWETQYF
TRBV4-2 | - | CASSQDGGGTANTGELFF
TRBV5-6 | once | CASSLVAGVFDEQFF
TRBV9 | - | CASSASSGDTDTQYF
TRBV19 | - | CASSIPQGAYQPQHF
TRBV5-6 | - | CASSHLTATYEQYF
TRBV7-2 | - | CASSFYYGPTSYEQYF
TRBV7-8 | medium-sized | CASSSPGGLYEQYF
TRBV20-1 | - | CSAWRTGELFF